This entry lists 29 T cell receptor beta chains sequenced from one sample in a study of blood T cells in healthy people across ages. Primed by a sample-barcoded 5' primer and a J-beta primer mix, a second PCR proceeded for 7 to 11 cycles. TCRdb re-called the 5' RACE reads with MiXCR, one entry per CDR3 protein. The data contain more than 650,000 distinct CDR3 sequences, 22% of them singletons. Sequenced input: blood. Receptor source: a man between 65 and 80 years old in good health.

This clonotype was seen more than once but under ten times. The CDR3 spells CASSLAKGKGNTGELFF. The CDR3 DNA reads as TGTGCCAGCAGCTTAGCGAAGGGCAAGGGAAACACCGGGGAGCTGTTTTTT. The chain recombines TRBV7-9 with TRBJ2-2; D ambiguous. V gave up 0 bases and J gave up 2 bases, with 13 bases separating them. The CDR3 is 17 residues long. CDR1 SEHNR and CDR2 FQNEAQ come from the germline V gene (reference sequence).

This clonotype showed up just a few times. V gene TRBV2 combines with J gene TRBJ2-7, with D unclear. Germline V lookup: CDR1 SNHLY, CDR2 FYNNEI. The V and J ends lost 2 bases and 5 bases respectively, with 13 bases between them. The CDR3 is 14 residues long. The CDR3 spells CASSETGFFHEQYF. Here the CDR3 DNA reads TGTGCCAGCAGTGAAACCGGTTTCTTCCACGAGCAGTACTTC.

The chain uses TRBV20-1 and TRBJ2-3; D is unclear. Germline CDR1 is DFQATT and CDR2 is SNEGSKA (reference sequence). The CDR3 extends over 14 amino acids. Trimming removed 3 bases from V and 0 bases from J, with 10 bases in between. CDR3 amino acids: CSASRWGSTDTQYF. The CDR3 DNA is TGCAGTGCTAGTAGGTGGGGTAGCACAGATACGCAGTATTTT.

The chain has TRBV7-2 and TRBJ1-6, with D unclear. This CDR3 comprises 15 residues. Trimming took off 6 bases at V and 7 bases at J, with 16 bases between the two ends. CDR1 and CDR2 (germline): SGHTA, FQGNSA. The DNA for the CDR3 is TGTGCCAGCAGACCGTCGTCGGGCCGAAATTCACCCCTCCACTTT. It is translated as CASRPSSGRNSPLHF.

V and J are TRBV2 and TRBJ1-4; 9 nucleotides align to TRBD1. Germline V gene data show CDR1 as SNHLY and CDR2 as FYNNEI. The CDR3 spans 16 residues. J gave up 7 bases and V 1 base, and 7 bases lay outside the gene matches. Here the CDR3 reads CASSEEGTGSFEKLFF. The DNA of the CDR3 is TGTGCCAGCAGTGAAGAGGGGACAGGGAGTTTTGAAAAACTGTTTTTT.

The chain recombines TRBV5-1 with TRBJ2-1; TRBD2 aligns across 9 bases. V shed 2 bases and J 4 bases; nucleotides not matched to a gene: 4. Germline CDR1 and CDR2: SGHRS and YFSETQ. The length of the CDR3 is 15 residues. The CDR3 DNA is TGCGCCAGCAGCTTTAGCGGGAGCGATTACAATGAGCAGTTCTTC. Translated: CASSFSGSDYNEQFF.

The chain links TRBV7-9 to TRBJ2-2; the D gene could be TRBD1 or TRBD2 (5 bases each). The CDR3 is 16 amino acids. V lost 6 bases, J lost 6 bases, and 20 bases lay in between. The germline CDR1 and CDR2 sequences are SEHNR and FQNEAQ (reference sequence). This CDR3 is CASRPPGPSVPGELFF. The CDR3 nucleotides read TGTGCCAGCAGGCCTCCGGGACCATCTGTACCCGGGGAGCTGTTTTTT.

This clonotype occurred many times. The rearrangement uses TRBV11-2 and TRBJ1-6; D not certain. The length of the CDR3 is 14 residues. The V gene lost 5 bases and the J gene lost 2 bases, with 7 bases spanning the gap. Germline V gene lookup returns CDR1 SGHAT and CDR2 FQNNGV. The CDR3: CASSLVAYNSPLHF. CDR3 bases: TGTGCCAGCAGCCTCGTTGCCTATAATTCACCCCTCCACTTT.

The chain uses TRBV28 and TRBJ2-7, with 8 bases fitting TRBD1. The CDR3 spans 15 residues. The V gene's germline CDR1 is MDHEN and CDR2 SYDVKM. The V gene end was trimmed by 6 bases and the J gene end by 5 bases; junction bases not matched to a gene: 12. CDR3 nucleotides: TGTGCCAGCAGCACAGGGACGACAGGGGCCAACGAGCAGTACTTC. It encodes CASSTGTTGANEQYF.

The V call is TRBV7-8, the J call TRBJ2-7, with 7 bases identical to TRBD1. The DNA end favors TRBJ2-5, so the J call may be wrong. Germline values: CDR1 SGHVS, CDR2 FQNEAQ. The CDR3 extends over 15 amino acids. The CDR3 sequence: CASSVGTVRIETQYF. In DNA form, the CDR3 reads TGTGCCAGCAGCGTCGGGACAGTCCGTATAGAGACCCAGTACTTC.

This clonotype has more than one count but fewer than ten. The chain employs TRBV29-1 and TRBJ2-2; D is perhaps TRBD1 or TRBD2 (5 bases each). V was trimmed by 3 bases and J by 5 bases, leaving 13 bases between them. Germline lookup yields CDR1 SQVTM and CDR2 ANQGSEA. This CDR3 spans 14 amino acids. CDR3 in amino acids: CSVDSGRGTGELFF. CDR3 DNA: TGCAGCGTTGACTCAGGGCGCGGGACCGGGGAGCTGTTTTTT.

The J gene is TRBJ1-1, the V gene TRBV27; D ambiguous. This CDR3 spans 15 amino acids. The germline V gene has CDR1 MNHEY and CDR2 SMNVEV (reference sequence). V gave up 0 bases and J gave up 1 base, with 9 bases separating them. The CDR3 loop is CASSLSSGKNTEAFF. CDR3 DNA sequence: TGTGCCAGCAGTTTATCGTCTGGGAAGAACACTGAAGCTTTCTTT.

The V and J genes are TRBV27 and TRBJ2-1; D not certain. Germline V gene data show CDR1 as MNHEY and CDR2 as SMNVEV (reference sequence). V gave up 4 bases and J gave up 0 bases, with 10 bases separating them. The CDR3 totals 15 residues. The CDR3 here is CASSSMRSSYNEQFF. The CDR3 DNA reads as TGTGCCAGCAGTTCCATGCGTAGCTCCTACAATGAGCAGTTCTTC.

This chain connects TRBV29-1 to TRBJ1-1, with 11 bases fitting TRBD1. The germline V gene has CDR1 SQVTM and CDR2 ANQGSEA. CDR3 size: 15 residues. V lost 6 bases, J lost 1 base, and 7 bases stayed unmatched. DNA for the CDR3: TGCAGCGTCTCCGGACAGGGGGCACAGAACACTGAAGCTTTCTTT. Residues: CSVSGQGAQNTEAFF.

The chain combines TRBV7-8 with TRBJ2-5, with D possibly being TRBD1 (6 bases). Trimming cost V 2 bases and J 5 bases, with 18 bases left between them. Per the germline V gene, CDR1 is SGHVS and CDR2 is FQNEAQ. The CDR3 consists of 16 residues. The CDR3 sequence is CASSLSQGRNRETQYF. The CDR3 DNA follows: TGTGCCAGCAGCTTAAGTCAGGGGCGTAACAGGGAGACCCAGTACTTC.

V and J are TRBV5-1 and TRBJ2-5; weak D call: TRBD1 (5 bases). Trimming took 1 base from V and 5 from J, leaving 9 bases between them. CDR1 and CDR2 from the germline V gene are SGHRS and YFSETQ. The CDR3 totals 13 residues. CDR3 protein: CASSLRGPETQYF. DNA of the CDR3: TGCGCCAGCAGCTTGAGGGGCCCGGAGACCCAGTACTTC.

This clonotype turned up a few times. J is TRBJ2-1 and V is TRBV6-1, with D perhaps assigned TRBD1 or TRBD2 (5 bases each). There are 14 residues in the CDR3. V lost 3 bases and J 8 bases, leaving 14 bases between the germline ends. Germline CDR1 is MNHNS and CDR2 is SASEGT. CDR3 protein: CASSETGRGDEQFF. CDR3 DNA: TGTGCCAGCAGTGAGACGGGTAGGGGAGATGAGCAGTTCTTC.

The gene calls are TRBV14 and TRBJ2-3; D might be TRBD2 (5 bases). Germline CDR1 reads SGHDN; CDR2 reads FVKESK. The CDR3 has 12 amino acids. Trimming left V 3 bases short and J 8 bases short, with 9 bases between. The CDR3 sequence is CASSQGSGTQYF. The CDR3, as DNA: TGTGCCAGCAGCCAGGGGAGTGGTACGCAGTATTTT.

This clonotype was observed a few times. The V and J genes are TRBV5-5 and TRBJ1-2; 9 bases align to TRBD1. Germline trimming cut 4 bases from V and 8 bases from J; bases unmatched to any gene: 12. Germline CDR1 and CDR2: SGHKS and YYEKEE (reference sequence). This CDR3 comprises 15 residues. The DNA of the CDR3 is TGTGCCAGCAGCACATGGGACAGGGTAATCGGCGGCTACACCTTC. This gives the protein CASSTWDRVIGGYTF. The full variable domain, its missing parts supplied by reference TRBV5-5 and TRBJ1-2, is DAGVTQSPTHLIKTRGQQVTLRCSPISGHKSVSWYQQVLGQGPQFIFQYYEKEERGRGNFPDRFSARQFPNYSSELNVNALLLGDSALYLCASSTWDRVIGGYTFGSGTRLTVV.

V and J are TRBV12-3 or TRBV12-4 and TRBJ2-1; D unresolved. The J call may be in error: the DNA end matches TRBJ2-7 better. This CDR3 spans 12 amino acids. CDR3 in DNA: TGTGCCAGCAGTTTCCGGGTCTACGAGCAGTACTTC. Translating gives CASSFRVYEQYF.

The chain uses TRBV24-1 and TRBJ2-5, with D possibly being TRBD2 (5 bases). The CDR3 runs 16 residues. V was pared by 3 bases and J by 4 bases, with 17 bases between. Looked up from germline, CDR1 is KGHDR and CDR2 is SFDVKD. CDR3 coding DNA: TGTGCCACCAGTGATCCAACGGGGAGCGTAGGAGAGACCCAGTACTTC. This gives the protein CATSDPTGSVGETQYF.

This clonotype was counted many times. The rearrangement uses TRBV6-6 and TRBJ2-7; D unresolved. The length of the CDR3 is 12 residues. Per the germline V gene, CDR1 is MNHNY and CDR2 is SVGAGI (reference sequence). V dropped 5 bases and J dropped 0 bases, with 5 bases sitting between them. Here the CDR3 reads CASSQSSYEQYV. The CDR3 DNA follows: TGTGCCAGCAGTCAGAGCTCCTACGAGCAGTACGTC.

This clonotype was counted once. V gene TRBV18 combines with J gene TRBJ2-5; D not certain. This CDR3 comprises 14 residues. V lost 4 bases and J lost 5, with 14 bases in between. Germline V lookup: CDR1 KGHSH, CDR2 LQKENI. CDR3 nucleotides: TGTGCCAGCTCACATGGGATTGGTCTGGAGACCCAGTACTTC. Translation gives CASSHGIGLETQYF.

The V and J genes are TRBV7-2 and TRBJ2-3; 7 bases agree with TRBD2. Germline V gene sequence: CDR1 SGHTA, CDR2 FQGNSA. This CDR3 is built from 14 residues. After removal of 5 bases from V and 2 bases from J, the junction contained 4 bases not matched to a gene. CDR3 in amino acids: CASSVGTTTDTQYF. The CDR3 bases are TGTGCCAGCAGCGTAGGGACTACCACAGATACGCAGTATTTT. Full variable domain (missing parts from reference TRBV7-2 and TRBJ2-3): GAGVSQSPSNKVTEKGKDVELRCDPISGHTALYWYRQSLGQGLEFLIYFQGNSAPDKSGLPSDRFSAERTGGSVSTLTIQRTQQEDSAVYLCASSVGTTTDTQYFGPGTRLTVL.

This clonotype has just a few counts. The CDR3 here is CASSLSWGSPDTQYF. CDR3 DNA: TGTGCCAGCAGCCTCTCCTGGGGATCCCCAGATACGCAGTATTTT. The chain is built from TRBV7-2 and TRBJ2-3; D is unresolved. Trimming cost V 5 bases and J 4 bases, with 16 bases left between them. Looked up from germline, CDR1 is SGHTA and CDR2 is FQGNSA. The CDR3 totals 15 residues.

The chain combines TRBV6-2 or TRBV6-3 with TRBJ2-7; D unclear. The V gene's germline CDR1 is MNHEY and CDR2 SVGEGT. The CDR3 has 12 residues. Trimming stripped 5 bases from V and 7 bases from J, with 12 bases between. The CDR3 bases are TGTGCCAGCAGTAGAAATGTGGAAGAGCAGTACGTC. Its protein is CASSRNVEEQYV.

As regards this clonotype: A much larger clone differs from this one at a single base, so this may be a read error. CDR3 region: CSVERSTETFF. DNA for the CDR3: TGCAGCGTTGAGCGGAGTACTGAAACTTTCTTT. The chain couples TRBV29-1 to TRBJ1-1; D gene unclear. This CDR3 contains 11 residues. The germline CDR1 and CDR2 sequences are SQVTM and ANQGSEA.

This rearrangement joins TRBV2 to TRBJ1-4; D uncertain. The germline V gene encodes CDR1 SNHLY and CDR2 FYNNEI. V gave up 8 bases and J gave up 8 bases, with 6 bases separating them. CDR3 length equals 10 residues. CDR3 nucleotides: TGTGCCAGCGGGAGGGAAAAACTGTTTTTT. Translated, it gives CASGREKLFF.

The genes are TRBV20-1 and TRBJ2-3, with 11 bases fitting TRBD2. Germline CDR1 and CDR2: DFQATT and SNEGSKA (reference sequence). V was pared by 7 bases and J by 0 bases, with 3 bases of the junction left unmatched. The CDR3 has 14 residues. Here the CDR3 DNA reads TGCAGTGGTGGACTAGCGGGTAGCACAGATACGCAGTATTTT. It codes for CSGGLAGSTDTQYF.